This note documents a single TCR beta chain sequence. It lacks a known antigen. There are no base qualities to consult, and no much larger clone falls within one base. The germline V gene provides CDR1 MNHEY and CDR2 SVGEGT. Clipping removes 6 bases from V and 7 bases from J, with 8 as the unmatched junction base count. The CDR3 runs 14 amino acids, cysteine and phenylalanine included. CDR3 DNA is the only sequence kept; it has 42 bases, read in frame from the first base. In Seattle, one collaborating source enrolled patients while the infection was active and tracked those patients longitudinally over the course of disease. Collaborating institutions collected whole blood in K2EDTA tubes following their own protocols. For TCRbeta analysis, collaborators shipped samples as frozen whole blood, isolated PBMCs, or DNA extracted from either of those sample types. These data originate in a study of blood T cell repertoires in COVID-19 (dated by TCRdb to the early 2020s). Broadly, across the study: Collaborator samples came from the United States, Italy and Spain and covered acute and convalescent phases of COVID-19. The prospective study material was composed of cDNA or gDNA derived from T cells, B-cell-depleted T cells, or PBMCs. The dataset comprised deeply sampled blood TCRbeta repertoires from subjects exposed to, actively infected with, or recovered from COVID-19. The repertoires were released in a freely available public database intended as a resource for research on the immune response to SARS-CoV-2. Samples were obtained from the ongoing ImmuneRACE study (first 160 participants) and from about 1,300 subjects provided by 6 global collaborators. A de-identified subject ID, COVID-19 status, age in years and sex were almost always included in the sample metadata. Where available, HLA class I and class II types were taken from metadata supplied by the sample provider and were not determined by assay-based typing. Points the paper makes about the study in general: The amount of clinical and demographic metadata varied by source and participant and was provided uncurated.

TCRbeta CDR3 regions were amplified from genomic DNA by means of the immunoSEQ Assay, a bias-controlled multiplex PCR. The paper's processing steps were these. Within the assay, amplification of reference gene primers was used to estimate how many nucleated cells each sample contained. To quantify the absolute abundance of each unique TCRbeta CDR3 rearrangement, sequence reads were collapsed and filtered. For each sample, productive Simpson clonality was calculated as the square root of Simpson's diversity index across productive rearrangements. Entries here come from immuneACCESS through TCRdb and include only in-frame sequences with V and J called. Some clones fail to appear in such tables; in the studies checked, an unresolved V gene covers under half of the shortfall, and the cause of the remainder is unknown. Clone size and V and J calls were adopted from that table, with D and trimming inferred from the DNA. The sample profile shows about 160,000 clones; approximately 90% of them were found once. Around an eighth of the sample belongs to the ten largest clones.

This sequence originates from a young man with COVID-19, enrolled during active disease. The sequenced sample was peripheral blood. The chain joins TRBV6-2 or TRBV6-3 to TRBJ2-4; 8 bases in the middle match TRBD1. The DNA sequence is TGTGCCAGCAGCCGTGGGACAGGTCGGAACATTCAGTACTTC. This translates into CASSRGTGRNIQYF.